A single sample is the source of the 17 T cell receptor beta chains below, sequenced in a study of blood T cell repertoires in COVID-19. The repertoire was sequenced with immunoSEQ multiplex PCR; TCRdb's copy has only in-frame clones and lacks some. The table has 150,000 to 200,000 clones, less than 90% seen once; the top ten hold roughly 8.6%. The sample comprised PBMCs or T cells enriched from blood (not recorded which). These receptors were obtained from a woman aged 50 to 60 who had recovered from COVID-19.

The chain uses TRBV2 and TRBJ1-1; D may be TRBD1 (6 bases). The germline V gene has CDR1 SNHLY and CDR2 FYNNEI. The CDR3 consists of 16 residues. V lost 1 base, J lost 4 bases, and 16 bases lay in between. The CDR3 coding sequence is TGTGCCAGCAGTGAAGTGGGACACCAGATGGTCACTGAAGCTTTCTTT. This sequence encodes CASSEVGHQMVTEAFF.

The CDR3 spells CASTGQGNQPQHF. The CDR3 bases are TGTGCCAGTACTGGACAGGGTAATCAGCCCCAGCATTTT. The rearrangement joins TRBV19 to TRBJ1-5, with 8 bases lining up with TRBD1. V lost 7 bases, J lost 4 bases, and 3 bases stayed unmatched. This CDR3 is built from 13 residues. In germline, CDR1 is LNHDA, CDR2 SQIVND (reference sequence).

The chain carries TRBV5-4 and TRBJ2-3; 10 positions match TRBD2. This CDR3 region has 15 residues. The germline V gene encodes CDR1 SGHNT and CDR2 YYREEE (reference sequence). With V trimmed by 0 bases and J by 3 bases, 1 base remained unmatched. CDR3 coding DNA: TGTGCCAGCAGCTTGGATAGCGGGAGGACAGATACGCAGTATTTT. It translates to CASSLDSGRTDTQYF.

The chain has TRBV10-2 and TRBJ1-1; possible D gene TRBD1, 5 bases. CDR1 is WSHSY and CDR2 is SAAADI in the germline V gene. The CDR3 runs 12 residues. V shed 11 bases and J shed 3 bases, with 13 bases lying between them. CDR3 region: CAATGAYTEAFF. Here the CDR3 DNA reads TGCGCCGCTACAGGTGCCTACACTGAAGCTTTCTTT.

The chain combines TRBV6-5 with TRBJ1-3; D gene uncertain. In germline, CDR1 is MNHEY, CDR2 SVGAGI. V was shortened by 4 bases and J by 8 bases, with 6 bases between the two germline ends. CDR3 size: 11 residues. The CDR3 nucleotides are TGTGCCAGCAGTTCCGTAGACACCATATATTTT. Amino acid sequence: CASSSVDTIYF.

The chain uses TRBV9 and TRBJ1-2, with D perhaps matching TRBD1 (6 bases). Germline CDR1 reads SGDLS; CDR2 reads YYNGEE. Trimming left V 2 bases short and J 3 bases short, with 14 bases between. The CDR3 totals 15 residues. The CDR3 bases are TGTGCCAGCAGCGTTGAAGACAGGAGGCACTATGGCTACACCTTC. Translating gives CASSVEDRRHYGYTF.

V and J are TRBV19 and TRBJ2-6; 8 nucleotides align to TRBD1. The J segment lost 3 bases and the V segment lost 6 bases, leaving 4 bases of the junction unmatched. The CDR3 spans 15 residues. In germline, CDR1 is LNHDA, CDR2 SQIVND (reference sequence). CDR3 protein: CASRDRVSGANVLTF. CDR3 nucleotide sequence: TGTGCCAGTAGGGACAGGGTTAGTGGGGCCAACGTCCTGACTTTC.

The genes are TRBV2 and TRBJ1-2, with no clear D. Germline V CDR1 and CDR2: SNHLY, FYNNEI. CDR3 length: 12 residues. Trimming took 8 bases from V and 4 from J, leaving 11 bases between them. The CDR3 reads CASVLSLYGYTF. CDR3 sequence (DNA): TGTGCCAGCGTCCTAAGCCTCTATGGCTACACCTTC.

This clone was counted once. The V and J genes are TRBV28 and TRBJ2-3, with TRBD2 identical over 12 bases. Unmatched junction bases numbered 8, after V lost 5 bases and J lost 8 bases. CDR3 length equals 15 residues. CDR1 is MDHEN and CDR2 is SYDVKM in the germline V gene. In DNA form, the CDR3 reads TGTGCCAGCAGTCCTAGCGGGAGGGCCATCGGTACGCAGTATTTT. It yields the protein CASSPSGRAIGTQYF.

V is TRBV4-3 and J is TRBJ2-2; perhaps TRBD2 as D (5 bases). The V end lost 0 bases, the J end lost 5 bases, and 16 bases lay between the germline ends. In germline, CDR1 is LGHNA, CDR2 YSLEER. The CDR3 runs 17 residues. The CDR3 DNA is TGCGCCAGCAGCCAAGAGCCGGGAATCACCTTGACCGGGGAGCTGTTTTTT. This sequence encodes CASSQEPGITLTGELFF.

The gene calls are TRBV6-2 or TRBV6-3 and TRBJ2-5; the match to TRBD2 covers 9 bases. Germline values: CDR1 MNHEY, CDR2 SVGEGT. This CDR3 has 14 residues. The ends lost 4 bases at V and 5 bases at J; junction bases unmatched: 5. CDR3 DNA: TGTGCCAGCAGTTCCGGCGGGGGGGCGGAGACCCAGTACTTC. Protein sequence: CASSSGGGAETQYF.

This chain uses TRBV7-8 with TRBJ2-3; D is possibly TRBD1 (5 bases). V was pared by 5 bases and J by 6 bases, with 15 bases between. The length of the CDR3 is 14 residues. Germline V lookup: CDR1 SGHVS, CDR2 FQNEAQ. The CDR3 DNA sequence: TGTGCCAGCAGCATGGTAGGGGTGACGGATACGCAGTATTTT. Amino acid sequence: CASSMVGVTDTQYF.

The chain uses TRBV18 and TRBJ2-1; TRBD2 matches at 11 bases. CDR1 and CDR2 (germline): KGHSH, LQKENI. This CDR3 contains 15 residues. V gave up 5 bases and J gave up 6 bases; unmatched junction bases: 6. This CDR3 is CASSATSGSFNEQFF. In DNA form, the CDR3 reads TGTGCCAGCTCAGCCACTAGCGGGAGTTTCAATGAGCAGTTCTTC.

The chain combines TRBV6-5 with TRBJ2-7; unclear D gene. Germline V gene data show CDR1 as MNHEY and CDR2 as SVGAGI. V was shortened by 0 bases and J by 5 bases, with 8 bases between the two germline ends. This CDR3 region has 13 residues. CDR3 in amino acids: CASSYSSVNEQYF. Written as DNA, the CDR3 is TGTGCCAGCAGTTACTCTTCTGTAAACGAGCAGTACTTC.

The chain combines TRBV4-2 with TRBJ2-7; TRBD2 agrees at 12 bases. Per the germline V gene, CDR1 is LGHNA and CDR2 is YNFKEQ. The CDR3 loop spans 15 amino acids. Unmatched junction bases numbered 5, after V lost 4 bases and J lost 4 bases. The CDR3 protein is CASSRGTSGYYEQYF. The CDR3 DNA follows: TGTGCCAGCAGCCGAGGGACTAGCGGGTATTACGAGCAGTACTTC.

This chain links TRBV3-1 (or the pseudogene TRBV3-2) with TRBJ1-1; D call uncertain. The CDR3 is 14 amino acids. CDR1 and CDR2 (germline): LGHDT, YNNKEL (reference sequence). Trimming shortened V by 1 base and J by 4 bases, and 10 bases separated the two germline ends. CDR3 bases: TGTGCCAGCAGCCAAGGTTTTCAGTCCACTGAAGCTTTCTTT. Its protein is CASSQGFQSTEAFF.

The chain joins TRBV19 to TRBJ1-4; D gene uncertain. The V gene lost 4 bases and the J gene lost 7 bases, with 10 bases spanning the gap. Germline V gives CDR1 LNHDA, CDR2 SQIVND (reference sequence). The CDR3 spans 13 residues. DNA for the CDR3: TGTGCCAGTAGTAGATCCCGGGGTGAAAAACTGTTTTTT. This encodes CASSRSRGEKLFF.